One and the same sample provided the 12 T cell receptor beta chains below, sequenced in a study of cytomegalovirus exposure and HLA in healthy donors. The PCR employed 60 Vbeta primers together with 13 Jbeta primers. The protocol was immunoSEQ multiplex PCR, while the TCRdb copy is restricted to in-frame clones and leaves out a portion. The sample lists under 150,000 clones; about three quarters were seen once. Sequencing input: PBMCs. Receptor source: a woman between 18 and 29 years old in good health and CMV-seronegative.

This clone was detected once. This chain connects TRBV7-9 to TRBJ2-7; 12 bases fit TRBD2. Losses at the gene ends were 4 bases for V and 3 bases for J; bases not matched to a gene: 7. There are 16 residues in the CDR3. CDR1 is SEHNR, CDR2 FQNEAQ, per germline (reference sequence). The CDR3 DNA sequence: TGTGCCAGCAGCTCGGGACTAGCGGGCGTAGACTACGAGCAGTACTTC. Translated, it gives CASSSGLAGVDYEQYF.

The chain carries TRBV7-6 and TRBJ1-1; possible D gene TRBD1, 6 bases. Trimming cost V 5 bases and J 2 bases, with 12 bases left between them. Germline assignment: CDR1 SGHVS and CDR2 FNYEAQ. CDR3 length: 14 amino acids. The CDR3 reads CASSLGQRNTEAFF. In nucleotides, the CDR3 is TGTGCCAGCAGCCTCGGACAGCGAAACACTGAAGCTTTCTTT.

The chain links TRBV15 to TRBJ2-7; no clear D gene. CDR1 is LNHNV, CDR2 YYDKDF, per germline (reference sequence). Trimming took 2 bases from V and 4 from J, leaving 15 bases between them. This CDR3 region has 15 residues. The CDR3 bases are TGTGCCACCAGCAGATCCCTCCCTCTGGAGTACGAGCAGTACTTC. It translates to CATSRSLPLEYEQYF.

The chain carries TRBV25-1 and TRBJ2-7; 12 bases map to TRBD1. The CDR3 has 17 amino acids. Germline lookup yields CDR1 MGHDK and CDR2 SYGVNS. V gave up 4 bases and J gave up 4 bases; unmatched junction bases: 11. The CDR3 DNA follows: TGTGCCAGCAGTGCCCACCTCCGGGACAGGGGGCTATACGAGCAGTACTTC. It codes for CASSAHLRDRGLYEQYF.

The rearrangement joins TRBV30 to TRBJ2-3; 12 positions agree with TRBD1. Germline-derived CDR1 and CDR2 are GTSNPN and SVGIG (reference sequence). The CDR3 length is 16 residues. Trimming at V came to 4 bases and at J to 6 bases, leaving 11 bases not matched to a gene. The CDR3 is CAWTPGTGGLVDTQYF. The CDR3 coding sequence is TGTGCCTGGACTCCCGGGACAGGGGGCCTAGTGGATACGCAGTATTTT.

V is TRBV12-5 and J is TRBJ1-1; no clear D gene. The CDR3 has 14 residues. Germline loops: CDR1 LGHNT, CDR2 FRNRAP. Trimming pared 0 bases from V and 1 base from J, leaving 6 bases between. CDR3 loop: CASGLVPGNTEAFF. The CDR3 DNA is TGTGCTAGTGGTTTGGTACCAGGGAACACTGAAGCTTTCTTT.

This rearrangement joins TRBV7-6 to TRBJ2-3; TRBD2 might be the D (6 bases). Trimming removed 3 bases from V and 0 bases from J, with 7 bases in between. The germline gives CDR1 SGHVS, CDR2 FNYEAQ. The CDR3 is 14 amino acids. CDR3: CASSFGTSTDTQYF. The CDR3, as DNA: TGTGCCAGCAGCTTCGGGACTAGCACAGATACGCAGTATTTT.

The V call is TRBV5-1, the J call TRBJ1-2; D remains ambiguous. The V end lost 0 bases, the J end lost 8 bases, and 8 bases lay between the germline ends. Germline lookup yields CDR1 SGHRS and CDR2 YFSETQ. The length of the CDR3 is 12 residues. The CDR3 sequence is CASSLDTEGYTF. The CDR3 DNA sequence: TGCGCCAGCAGCTTGGACACCGAAGGCTACACCTTC. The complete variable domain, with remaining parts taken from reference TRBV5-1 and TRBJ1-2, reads KAGVTQTPRYLIKTRGQQVTLSCSPISGHRSVSWYQQTPGQGLQFLFEYFSETQRNKGNFPGRFSGRQFSNSRSEMNVSTLELGDSALYLCASSLDTEGYTFGSGTRLTVV.

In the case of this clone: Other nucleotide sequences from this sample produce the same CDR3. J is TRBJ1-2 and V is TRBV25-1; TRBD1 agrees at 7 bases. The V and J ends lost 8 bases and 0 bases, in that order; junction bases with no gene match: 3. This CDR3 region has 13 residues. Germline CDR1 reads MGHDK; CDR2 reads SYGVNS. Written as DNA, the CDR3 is TGTGCCAGCCGGGACAGAGCTAACTATGGCTACACCTTC. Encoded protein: CASRDRANYGYTF.

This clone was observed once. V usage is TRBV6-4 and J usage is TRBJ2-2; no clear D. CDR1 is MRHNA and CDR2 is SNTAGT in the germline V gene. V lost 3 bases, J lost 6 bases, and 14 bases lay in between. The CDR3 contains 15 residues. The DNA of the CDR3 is TGTGCCAGCAGTGAGTTGCCAGGAAGGCCCGGGGAGCTGTTTTTT. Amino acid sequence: CASSELPGRPGELFF.

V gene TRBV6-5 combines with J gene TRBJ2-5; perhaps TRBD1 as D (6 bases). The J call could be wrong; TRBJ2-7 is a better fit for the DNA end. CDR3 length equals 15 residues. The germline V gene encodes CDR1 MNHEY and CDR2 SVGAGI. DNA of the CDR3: TGTGCCAGCAGTTACGGGCAGGGGTCTATATACGAGCAGTACTTC. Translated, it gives CASSYGQGSIYEQYF.

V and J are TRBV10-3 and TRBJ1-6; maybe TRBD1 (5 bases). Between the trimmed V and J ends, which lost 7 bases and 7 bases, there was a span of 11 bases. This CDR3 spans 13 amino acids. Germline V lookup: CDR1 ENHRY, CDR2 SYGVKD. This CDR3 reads CAITRDGNSPLHF. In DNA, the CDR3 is TGTGCCATCACGCGGGACGGAAATTCACCCCTCCACTTT.